The T cell receptor beta chain described here comes from a study of T cell responses to AZD1222 COVID-19 vaccine. Study-wide results and caveats: The sample set comprised mostly white British donors with more females, and clonal diversity was possibly underestimated.

Using immunoSEQ multiplex PCR, the repertoire was profiled, and TCRdb retains in-frame clones only, with some absent. The sample has over 110,000 clones, around nine tenths seen once; the top ten hold approximately 1.7%. This clone was picked up one time. The antigen remains undetermined. CDR3 length equals 14 residues. Deletions cut 2 bases from V and 3 bases from J, with 12 bases between. The germline V gene encodes CDR1 SGHRS and CDR2 YFSETQ. The sample in question was peripheral blood, obtained on day 0 of AZD1222 vaccination. The receptor was derived from an adult in good health. This chain uses TRBV5-1 with TRBJ2-7, with D perhaps being TRBD1 or TRBD2 (5 bases each). The CDR3 DNA reads TGCGCCAGCAGCTTTCGGGATAGGGGCTACGAGCAGTACTTC. As protein: CASSFRDRGYEQYF.